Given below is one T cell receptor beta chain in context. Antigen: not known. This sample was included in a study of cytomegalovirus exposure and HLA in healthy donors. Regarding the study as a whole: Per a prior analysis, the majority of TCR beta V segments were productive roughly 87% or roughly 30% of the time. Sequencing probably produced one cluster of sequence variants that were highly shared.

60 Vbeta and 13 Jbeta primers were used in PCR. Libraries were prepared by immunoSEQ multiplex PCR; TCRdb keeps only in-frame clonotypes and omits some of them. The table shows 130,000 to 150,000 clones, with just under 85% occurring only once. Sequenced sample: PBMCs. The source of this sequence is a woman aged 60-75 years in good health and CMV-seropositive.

CDR3 DNA sequence: TGTGCCAGCAGTTCTCTAGTAGCCGGGGAGCTGTTTTTT. This sequence encodes CASSSLVAGELFF. The chain links TRBV27 to TRBJ2-2; D is uncertain. Per the germline V gene, CDR1 is MNHEY and CDR2 is SMNVEV (reference sequence). Trimming cost V 4 bases and J 6 bases, with 9 bases left between them. The CDR3 consists of 13 residues.